The 27 T cell receptor beta chains in this list originate from one sample, sequenced in a study of regulatory T cells in long-lasting Graves disease. The sample's time point: persistent/refractory GD, antithyroid drugs over 5 years with positive TRAb. With RNA extracted from PBMCs as input, the TCR library was made. Assembly of TCR beta libraries relied on iRepertoire HTBI primers together with Arm-PCR of CDR3 regions. TCRdb recomputed calls from the multiplex PCR reads with MiXCR, one row per CDR3 protein. The repertoire consists of around 340,000 distinct CDR3 sequences, with around 20% occurring once and the leading ten covering just under 30%. This material consisted of peripheral blood mononuclear cells (PBMCs), taken when the disease was refractory, from a patient treated with antithyroid drugs. Receptors originate from a female donor with Graves disease.

V is TRBV6-1 and J is TRBJ2-5; 8 bases match TRBD2. The junction had 8 bases not matched to a gene; V was cut back by 6 bases and J by 2 bases. The CDR3 runs 15 residues. The germline V gene has CDR1 MNHNS and CDR2 SASEGT. The CDR3 loop reads CASRTQGGGQETQYF. DNA for the CDR3: TGTGCCAGCAGGACCCAGGGCGGGGGGCAAGAGACCCAGTACTTC.

V usage is TRBV6-1 and J usage is TRBJ2-1, with 11 bases aligning to TRBD2. This CDR3 region has 16 residues. In germline, CDR1 is MNHNS, CDR2 SASEGT. V was pared by 6 bases and J by 2 bases, with 6 bases of the junction left unmatched. The CDR3 reads CASRNSGGVPYNEQFF. CDR3 DNA sequence: TGTGCCAGCAGAAATAGCGGGGGGGTACCCTACAATGAGCAGTTCTTC.

The chain links TRBV29-1 to TRBJ1-2; the D gene is possibly TRBD1 (6 bases). Trimming shortened V by 4 bases and J by 3 bases, and 15 bases separated the two germline ends. Germline V CDR1 and CDR2: SQVTM, ANQGSEA. This CDR3 has 14 residues. The CDR3 sequence is CSVAGGPGDYGYTF. The CDR3 bases are TGCAGCGTTGCCGGGGGGCCAGGGGACTATGGCTACACCTTC.

This clonotype has a handful of counts. The rearrangement joins TRBV24-1 to TRBJ2-7; weak D call: TRBD1 (7 bases). This CDR3 spans 15 amino acids. Germline CDR1 is KGHDR and CDR2 is SFDVKD. Trimming took off 4 bases at V and 3 bases at J, with 15 bases between the two ends. CDR3 DNA: TGTGCCACCAGTGAGGCGCGGGACAGCCACTACGAGCAGTACTTC. It yields the protein CATSEARDSHYEQYF.

The chain joins TRBV7-3 to TRBJ1-5, with D tentatively TRBD1 (6 bases). Trimming removed 5 bases at V and 2 bases at J, with 10 bases between. The CDR3 loop spans 14 amino acids. CDR1 and CDR2 from the germline V gene are SGHTA and FQGTGA. As DNA, the CDR3 is TGTGCCAGCAGCACAGGGTACGGCAATCAGCCCCAGCATTTT. It translates to CASSTGYGNQPQHF.

As regards this clonotype: Compared with germline, one end of the junction differs, possibly owing to a read error. This chain links TRBV6-1 with TRBJ2-3, with 9 bases fitting TRBD2. CDR3 length equals 15 residues. Germline V gene data show CDR1 as MNHNS and CDR2 as SASEGT. This CDR3 is CASSATGTSRDTQYF. In DNA form, the CDR3 reads TGTGCCAGCAGCGCCACCGGGACTAGCAGAGATACGCAGTATTTT.

This chain joins TRBV5-1 and TRBJ1-3, with D hard to call. This CDR3 contains 19 residues. Germline V gene lookup returns CDR1 SGHRS and CDR2 YFSETQ. V was trimmed by 2 bases and J by 0 bases, leaving 21 bases between them. The CDR3 DNA reads TGCGCCAGCAGCTTAGAGGGTGAGGCGGTGGCGGACTCTGGAAACACCATATATTTT. Its translation is CASSLEGEAVADSGNTIYF.

The CDR3 DNA follows: TGCGCCAGCAGCGACGGACTAGCTGATGCCTACGAGCAGTACTTC. It codes for CASSDGLADAYEQYF. V usage is TRBV4-1 and J usage is TRBJ2-7, with 8 bases identical to TRBD2. The CDR3 runs 15 residues. Trimming took 5 bases from V and 2 from J; bases not matched to a gene: 8. The germline V gene encodes CDR1 MGHRA and CDR2 YSYEKL.

This clonotype was found a few times. The chain couples TRBV7-9 to TRBJ1-1, with D possibly TRBD1 on 5 matching bases. This CDR3 has 15 residues. Germline CDR1 is SEHNR and CDR2 is FQNEAQ (reference sequence). V was cut by 5 bases and J by 5 bases, with 18 bases left in between. CDR3 loop: CASSPRQGERTEAFF. DNA for the CDR3: TGTGCCAGCAGCCCACGCCAGGGAGAGAGGACTGAAGCTTTCTTT.

This clonotype showed up many times. J is TRBJ1-1 and V is TRBV10-3; the D is unclear. Germline-derived CDR1 and CDR2 are ENHRY and SYGVKD. Trimming stripped 2 bases from V and 4 bases from J, with 14 bases between. This CDR3 is built from 15 residues. The CDR3 here is CAISERQALSTEAFF. The CDR3 coding sequence is TGTGCCATCAGTGAGCGCCAGGCCCTCTCCACTGAAGCTTTCTTT.

This chain links TRBV7-8 with TRBJ2-7; TRBD2 is a possible D gene (6 bases). Trimming took 0 bases from V and 8 from J, leaving 14 bases between them. Germline V gene sequence: CDR1 SGHVS, CDR2 FQNEAQ. The CDR3 is 14 residues long. Written as DNA, the CDR3 is TGTGCCAGCAGCTTAGCTGAAGGCGGGGAGCAGCAGTACTTC. Translation gives CASSLAEGGEQQYF.

With respect to this clonotype: This clone may be a read error of a much larger clone one base away. V gene TRBV12-3 or TRBV12-4 combines with J gene TRBJ1-2; the D is unclear. This CDR3 has 11 amino acids. The V gene lost 6 bases and the J gene lost 6 bases, with 8 bases spanning the gap. The DNA of the CDR3 is TGTGCCAGCAGCCCGCACGATGGCTACACCTTC. As protein: CASSPHDGYTF.

This clonotype has ten or more counts. The chain has TRBV18 and TRBJ1-1; TRBD1 agrees at 7 bases. The CDR3 has 15 amino acids. V shed 3 bases, J shed 1 base, and the junction held 5 bases outside the gene matches. CDR1 KGHSH and CDR2 LQKENI come from the germline V gene. The chain's CDR3 is CASSPLTGTNTEAFF. The CDR3 DNA reads TGTGCCAGCTCACCTTTGACAGGGACGAACACTGAAGCTTTCTTT.

The V gene is TRBV6-1, the J gene TRBJ1-2, with TRBD1 matching over 7 bases. The CDR3 totals 16 residues. Germline V gene data show CDR1 as MNHNS and CDR2 as SASEGT. Trimming took 4 bases from V and 2 from J; bases not matched to a gene: 10. CDR3 sequence (DNA): TGTGCCAGCAGTGGGACAGGCGGATTTAGGAACTATGGCTACACCTTC. Amino acid sequence: CASSGTGGFRNYGYTF.

With respect to this clonotype: A clone one base away is much larger, so this may be a read error. The CDR3 ends on some other residue instead of the conserved phenylalanine or tryptophan, so this is likely a read error. This CDR3 reads CASSTGGTPIYGYTL. CDR3 in DNA: TGTGCCAGCAGTACCGGAGGGACTCCCATTTATGGCTACACCCTC. The chain is built from TRBV6-1 and TRBJ1-2, with D maybe TRBD1 (5 bases). CDR1 MNHNS and CDR2 SASEGT come from the germline V gene. Trimming left V 5 bases short and J 5 bases short, with 18 bases between. The CDR3 length is 15 residues.

This clonotype was observed at least ten times. J is TRBJ2-7 and V is TRBV19; 9 bases fit TRBD1. The CDR3 loop spans 15 amino acids. Unmatched junction bases numbered 4, after V lost 3 bases and J lost 1 base. Germline V CDR1 and CDR2: LNHDA, SQIVND (reference sequence). CDR3 coding DNA: TGTGCCAGTAGTATGACGGGACAGGGATCCTACGAGCAGTACTTC. Amino acids: CASSMTGQGSYEQYF.

As concerns this clonotype: A much larger clone lies one base from this, so it may be a read error. The genes are TRBV27 and TRBJ2-7; D may be TRBD2 (6 bases). The CDR3 is 15 amino acids. Per germline, CDR1 MNHEY and CDR2 SMNVEV (reference sequence). The CDR3 here is CVSSLRDSDRYEQYF. For the CDR3, the DNA is TGTGTCAGCAGTTTACGGGACTCGGATCGTTACGAGCAGTACTTC.

As concerns this clonotype: A far larger clone is a single base away, which makes a read error likely. This sequence joins TRBV6-2 or TRBV6-3 and TRBJ1-2; D is unresolved. The CDR3 runs to 15 residues. Deletions cut 5 bases from V and 4 bases from J, with 17 bases between. Germline V lookup: CDR1 MNHEY, CDR2 SVGEGT. CDR3 sequence: CASSELSSGSYGYTF. Here the CDR3 DNA reads TGTGCCAGCAGTGAATTAAGTTCTGGATCCTATGGCTACACCTTC.

This clonotype was seen ten or more times. The chain links TRBV19 to TRBJ1-1; TRBD1 matches 7 bases. The junction had 16 bases not matched to a gene; V was cut back by 8 bases and J by 1 base. Germline CDR1 is LNHDA and CDR2 is SQIVND (reference sequence). The CDR3 runs to 17 residues. As DNA, the CDR3 is TGTGCCAGTTTCGACGACAGGGAGGGTAGGAGGAACACTGAAGCTTTCTTT. Encoded protein: CASFDDREGRRNTEAFF.

The chain carries TRBV6-5 and TRBJ1-6; D perhaps matches TRBD1 (6 bases). This CDR3 comprises 14 residues. The V end lost 3 bases, the J end lost 10 bases, and 13 bases lay between the germline ends. Germline lookup yields CDR1 MNHEY and CDR2 SVGAGI. Written as DNA, the CDR3 is TGTGCCAGCAGTTATCAGGGGATGATGTCACCCCTCCACTTT. It translates to CASSYQGMMSPLHF.

This clonotype was seen a few times. The rearrangement links TRBV20-1 to TRBJ2-4; 13 bases fit TRBD2. The trim removed 6 bases at V and 3 bases at J, leaving 11 bases unmatched. The CDR3 has 17 residues. Germline V gives CDR1 DFQATT, CDR2 SNEGSKA (reference sequence). The CDR3 is CSATLAGGPVGKNIQYF. Here the CDR3 DNA reads TGCAGTGCGACACTAGCGGGAGGGCCGGTGGGCAAAAACATTCAGTACTTC.

Many counts were recorded for this clonotype. The chain is built from TRBV7-9 and TRBJ2-7; maybe TRBD1 (6 bases). CDR3 size: 14 residues. Between the trimmed V and J ends, which lost 6 bases and 2 bases, there was a span of 14 bases. The V gene's germline CDR1 is SEHNR and CDR2 FQNEAQ (reference sequence). CDR3 loop: CASRPWDITYEQYF. CDR3 bases: TGTGCCAGCAGACCCTGGGACATTACCTACGAGCAGTACTTC.

There are many counts of this clonotype. The J gene is TRBJ1-1, the V gene TRBV30; tentative D call: TRBD1 (5 bases). CDR3 length: 14 amino acids. Trimming removed 0 bases at V and 0 bases at J, with 8 bases between. Germline CDR1 GTSNPN, CDR2 SVGIG (reference sequence). The CDR3 here is CAWSVGGVNTEAFF. CDR3 bases: TGTGCCTGGAGTGTTGGGGGGGTGAACACTGAAGCTTTCTTT. Supplemented by reference TRBV30 and TRBJ1-1, the full variable domain reads SQTIHQWPATLVQPVGSPLSLECTVEGTSNPNLYWYRQAAGRGLQLLFYSVGIGQISSEVPQNLSASRPQDRQFILSSKKLLLSDSGFYLCAWSVGGVNTEAFFGQGTRLTVV.

This clonotype was observed at least ten times. V usage is TRBV20-1 and J usage is TRBJ1-1; D gene uncertain. The germline gives CDR1 DFQATT, CDR2 SNEGSKA (reference sequence). The V end lost 6 bases, the J end lost 5 bases, and 10 bases lay between the germline ends. This CDR3 comprises 11 residues. CDR3 amino acids: CSAPHGTEAFF. The CDR3 nucleotides are TGCAGTGCCCCCCATGGGACTGAAGCTTTCTTT.

This rearrangement joins TRBV29-1 to TRBJ1-1, with TRBD1 matching 7 bases. The CDR3 has 12 residues. The germline CDR1 and CDR2 sequences are SQVTM and ANQGSEA. V shed 5 bases, J shed 4 bases, and the junction held 4 bases outside the gene matches. This CDR3 is CSVSRQGTEAFF. CDR3 nucleotide sequence: TGCAGCGTTTCCCGACAGGGCACTGAAGCTTTCTTT.

Ten or more counts support this clonotype. V gene TRBV28 combines with J gene TRBJ2-7; 10 bases line up with TRBD2. V shed 1 base and J 2 bases; nucleotides not matched to a gene: 5. The CDR3 sequence is 16 residues long. Per the germline V gene, CDR1 is MDHEN and CDR2 is SYDVKM. CDR3 residues: CASSLSPSGSPYEQYF. CDR3 sequence (DNA): TGTGCCAGCAGTTTATCCCCTAGCGGGAGCCCCTACGAGCAGTACTTC.

The chain is built from TRBV19 and TRBJ1-2, with 7 bases lining up with TRBD1. V lost 6 bases to trimming and J lost 8 bases; unmatched junction nucleotides: 9. The germline CDR1 and CDR2 sequences are LNHDA and SQIVND (reference sequence). The CDR3 extends over 13 amino acids. CDR3 coding DNA: TGTGCCAGTAGCTTACAGGGGCAAGGAGGCTACACCTTC. Translated, it gives CASSLQGQGGYTF. Variable domain in full (rest from reference TRBV19 and TRBJ1-2): DGGITQSPKYLFRKEGQNVTLSCEQNLNHDAMYWYRQDPGQGLRLIYYSQIVNDFQKGDIAEGYSVSREKKESFPLTVTSAQKNPTAFYLCASSLQGQGGYTFGSGTRLTVV.